This T cell receptor (beta chain) was observed in a study of T cell responses to AZD1222 COVID-19 vaccine. General observations from the study: Recipients of two AZD1222 doses showed rising Spike-specific TCR breadth and depth. Spike-spanning, vaccine-associated CD4 TCRs were dominant at 160-218 and 743-854. Most donors were white British, females outnumbered males, and clonal diversity was possibly underestimated. Of the AZD1222 recipients, only 5 or 6 were seropositive at baseline.

Assay: immunoSEQ multiplex PCR; the TCRdb copy retains only in-frame clones and omits some. In the table there are more than 110,000 clones, 70% to 90% of which are singletons. V shed 0 bases, J shed 6 bases, and the junction held 7 bases outside the gene matches. This CDR3 spans 16 amino acids. CDR1 is MNHEY, CDR2 SVGEGT, per germline. Points on this clone: No antigen is known for it.

The chain uses TRBV6-2 or TRBV6-3 and TRBJ2-4, with 8 positions matching TRBD1. The sequenced sample was peripheral blood, obtained on day 0 of AZD1222 vaccination. The source is an adult in good health. CDR3 in amino acids: CASSYSAGGTGNIQYF. The CDR3 region has the DNA TGTGCCAGCAGTTACTCGGCAGGGGGCACGGGAAACATTCAGTACTTC.